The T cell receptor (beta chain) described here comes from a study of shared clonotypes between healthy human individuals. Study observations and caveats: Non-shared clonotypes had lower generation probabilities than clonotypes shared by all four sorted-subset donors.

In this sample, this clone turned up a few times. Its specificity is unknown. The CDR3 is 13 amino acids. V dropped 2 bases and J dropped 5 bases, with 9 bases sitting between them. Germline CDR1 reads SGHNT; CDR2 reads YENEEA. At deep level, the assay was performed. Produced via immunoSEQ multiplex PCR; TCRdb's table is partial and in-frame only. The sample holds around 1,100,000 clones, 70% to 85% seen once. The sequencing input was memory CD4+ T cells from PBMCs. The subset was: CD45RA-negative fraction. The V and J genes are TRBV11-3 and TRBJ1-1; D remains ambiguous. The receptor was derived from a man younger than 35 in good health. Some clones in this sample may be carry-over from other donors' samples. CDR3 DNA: TGTGCCAGCAGCTTAAGAAGGGAGACTGAAGCTTTCTTT. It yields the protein CASSLRRETEAFF.